These 30 T cell receptor beta chains were all obtained from the same sample, sequenced in a study of T-cell memory formation after mild COVID-19 (dated by TCRdb to the early 2020s). To prepare the library, 5' RACE was applied. The sample was run on an Illumina NovaSeq 6000. The public reads were quality trimmed at Q25 with fastp and then assembled into clones with MiXCR by TCRdb, keeping productive beta chains. Each CDR3 protein gets just one entry, which takes the most common genes and DNA from the rows behind it. In all, the sample holds about 110,000 distinct CDR3 sequences, and about 15% of those were seen once. About 39% of the sample goes to the ten largest clones. The source material was PBMCs or a T cell subset sorted from them (not recorded which). The source is a man between 18 and 35 years old who had mild COVID-19 (a few samples of this study predate the infection). The sample titles of this study are shuffled in the database, so cell type and time point are left out; the donor was told from shared clones.

The CDR3 loop is CSGGQEGPPLHF. CDR3 coding DNA: TGCAGCGGAGGACAGGAGGGCCCACCCCTCCACTTT. V is TRBV29-1 and J is TRBJ1-6, with 7 bases that match TRBD1. The J segment lost 11 bases and the V segment lost 7 bases, leaving 8 bases of the junction unmatched. The germline V gene has CDR1 SQVTM and CDR2 ANQGSEA. The CDR3 covers 12 residues.

V gene TRBV5-1 combines with J gene TRBJ2-7; 10 nucleotides match TRBD1. CDR1 is SGHRS, CDR2 YFSETQ, per germline. The CDR3 covers 16 residues. Trimming took 4 bases from V and 4 from J; bases not matched to a gene: 11. The CDR3 DNA sequence: TGCGCCAGCAGCCGAGAGCCGGGACAGGGGCTGTACGAGCAGTACTTC. Amino acid sequence: CASSREPGQGLYEQYF.

This clonotype was recorded at least ten times. This chain joins TRBV18 and TRBJ2-3; 8 bases match TRBD2. CDR3 length: 16 residues. With 6 bases clipped from V and 2 bases from J, the junction kept 10 bases outside the gene matches. CDR1 is KGHSH and CDR2 is LQKENI in the germline V gene. DNA for the CDR3: TGTGCCAGCTCGCCGACTAGCGCCACCACCACAGATACGCAGTATTTT. This gives the protein CASSPTSATTTDTQYF.

V usage is TRBV9 and J usage is TRBJ2-3; D ambiguous. Germline V lookup: CDR1 SGDLS, CDR2 YYNGEE. With 0 bases removed from V and 1 base from J, the gap between germline ends came to 9 bases. There are 15 residues in the CDR3. As DNA, the CDR3 is TGTGCCAGCAGCGTAGACGCATCTCGCACAGATACGCAGTATTTT. It codes for CASSVDASRTDTQYF.

This clonotype was seen more than once but under ten times. The CDR3 DNA is TGTGCCAGCAGTTGGACCACTAGCGGCCAAGAGACCCAGTACTTC. Its protein is CASSWTTSGQETQYF. The V and J genes are TRBV6-5 and TRBJ2-5; 8 bases are shared with TRBD2. The ends lost 4 bases at V and 1 base at J; junction bases unmatched: 5. The CDR3 is made up of 15 amino acids. Germline CDR1 is MNHEY and CDR2 is SVGAGI.

V is TRBV7-9 and J is TRBJ2-7, with TRBD1 identical over 7 bases. The CDR3 sequence is 15 residues long. CDR1 SEHNR and CDR2 FQNEAQ come from the germline V gene (reference sequence). Trimming took 0 bases from V and 5 from J; bases not matched to a gene: 7. Written as DNA, the CDR3 is TGTGCCAGCAGCTTAGCCCACTCGACAGGGAACGAGCAGTACTTC. Its protein is CASSLAHSTGNEQYF.

The genes are TRBV9 and TRBJ1-3; a possible D gene is TRBD1 (5 bases). The CDR3 sequence is 15 residues long. The ends were cut back, 6 bases at V and 0 bases at J, with 13 bases in the middle. Germline V gives CDR1 SGDLS, CDR2 YYNGEE. CDR3 coding DNA: TGTGCCAGCAACGCTGGGGACGACTCTGGAAACACCATATATTTT. Protein product: CASNAGDDSGNTIYF.

This chain joins TRBV7-9 and TRBJ2-7, with 7 bases fitting TRBD1. In germline, CDR1 is SEHNR, CDR2 FQNEAQ (reference sequence). The CDR3 has 14 amino acids. After removal of 4 bases from V and 3 bases from J, the junction contained 6 bases not matched to a gene. The CDR3 reads CASSSTGHRYEQYF. The CDR3, as DNA: TGTGCCAGCAGCTCGACAGGGCATCGCTACGAGCAGTACTTC.

This chain links TRBV7-9 with TRBJ2-5; 7 nucleotides agree with TRBD1. The CDR3 has 16 amino acids. Germline V CDR1 and CDR2: SEHNR, FQNEAQ (reference sequence). V lost 3 bases and J lost 3; bases outside the gene matches: 10. CDR3 loop: CASSFLPAGTEETQYF. In nucleotides, the CDR3 is TGTGCCAGCAGCTTCTTACCGGCCGGGACAGAAGAGACCCAGTACTTC.

CDR3 sequence: CASRPETGGMNTEAFF. Here the CDR3 DNA reads TGCGCCAGCAGACCCGAGACAGGGGGCATGAACACTGAAGCTTTCTTT. This chain links TRBV4-1 with TRBJ1-1; TRBD1 matches 10 bases. The V and J ends lost 6 bases and 0 bases, in that order; junction bases with no gene match: 7. Germline V lookup: CDR1 MGHRA, CDR2 YSYEKL. The CDR3 covers 16 residues.

This clonotype was counted many times. The gene calls are TRBV4-2 and TRBJ2-5, with D perhaps matching TRBD2 (5 bases). Deletions cut 1 base from V and 5 bases from J, with 14 bases between. CDR3 size: 15 residues. Germline V lookup: CDR1 LGHNA, CDR2 YNFKEQ. CDR3: CASSQALGGGETQYF. The DNA of the CDR3 is TGTGCCAGCAGCCAAGCGCTTGGAGGTGGGGAGACCCAGTACTTC.

In this sample, this clonotype turned up a few times. The chain uses TRBV4-1 and TRBJ2-3; TRBD2 aligns across 11 bases. CDR1 is MGHRA, CDR2 YSYEKL, per germline. J lost 0 bases, V lost 4 bases, and 15 bases had no gene match. CDR3 length: 20 residues. CDR3 region: CASSPPGLAAKRISTDTQYF. Written as DNA, the CDR3 is TGCGCCAGCAGCCCACCGGGACTAGCGGCTAAAAGGATAAGCACAGATACGCAGTATTTT.

The chain recombines TRBV5-6 with TRBJ2-7; a possible D gene is TRBD1 (5 bases). V lost 3 bases and J 1 base, leaving 5 bases between the germline ends. Germline V gene lookup returns CDR1 SGHDT and CDR2 YYEEEE. The CDR3 is 12 residues long. In nucleotides, the CDR3 is TGTGCCAGCAGCTCAGGGTCCTACGAGCAGTACTTC. Protein sequence: CASSSGSYEQYF.

The chain couples TRBV7-6 to TRBJ2-3; TRBD2 aligns across 7 bases. Germline V gives CDR1 SGHVS, CDR2 FNYEAQ. The CDR3 has 15 amino acids. With V trimmed by 5 bases and J by 5 bases, 10 bases remained unmatched. The CDR3 loop reads CASSTRGETKDTQYF. CDR3 in DNA: TGTGCCAGCAGCACTCGGGGGGAAACCAAAGATACGCAGTATTTT.

This clonotype was counted ten times or more. V and J are TRBV7-9 and TRBJ2-5, with D tentatively TRBD2 (5 bases). Trimming took off 5 bases at V and 4 bases at J, with 17 bases between the two ends. CDR3 length: 15 amino acids. CDR1 and CDR2 from the germline V gene are SEHNR and FQNEAQ (reference sequence). In DNA form, the CDR3 reads TGTGCCAGCAGCGCGCTAGCCTCCCGGGGAGAGACCCAGTACTTC. This encodes CASSALASRGETQYF.

Regarding this clonotype: An end of the junction does not agree with germline; a read error may underlie this. The chain recombines TRBV6-5 with TRBJ2-2, with 8 nucleotides matching TRBD1. CDR1 is MNHEY, CDR2 SVGAGI, per germline. The length of the CDR3 is 18 residues. Here the CDR3 DNA reads TGTGCCAGCACCTCACCCCCCCACAGGGGGGCGAACACCGGGGAGCTGCTTTTT. Its translation is CASTSPPHRGANTGELLF.

This rearrangement joins TRBV4-1 to TRBJ2-1; D is undetermined. The CDR3 sequence is 16 residues long. Trimming removed 5 bases from V and 2 bases from J, with 16 bases in between. Germline loops: CDR1 MGHRA, CDR2 YSYEKL. CDR3 bases: TGCGCCAGCAGCAATAAAGCCCATACCGCCTACAATGAGCAGTTCTTC. Translation gives CASSNKAHTAYNEQFF.

This clonotype was seen more than once but under ten times. V and J are TRBV5-1 and TRBJ1-2; D is perhaps TRBD1 (6 bases). V was cut by 0 bases and J by 4 bases, with 16 bases left in between. The CDR3 is 16 residues long. The germline V gene encodes CDR1 SGHRS and CDR2 YFSETQ. CDR3 sequence reads: CASSLDAGAAGYGYTF. In DNA form, the CDR3 reads TGCGCCAGCAGCTTGGACGCAGGGGCCGCGGGCTATGGCTACACCTTC.

V usage is TRBV27 and J usage is TRBJ2-7; no clear D gene. This CDR3 is built from 14 residues. Germline CDR1 MNHEY, CDR2 SMNVEV (reference sequence). Deletions cut 5 bases from V and 4 bases from J, with 15 bases between. The CDR3 DNA follows: TGTGCCAGCAGTCCCCTGGACGGCCTTTACGAGCAGTACTTC. Translation gives CASSPLDGLYEQYF.

This clonotype was counted once. The chain employs TRBV4-1 and TRBJ2-2; D assignment may be TRBD1 or TRBD2 (6 bases each). Germline CDR1 reads MGHRA; CDR2 reads YSYEKL. Deletions cut 4 bases from V and 6 bases from J, with 15 bases between. The CDR3 sequence is 15 residues long. CDR3 amino acids: CASSPRTGAAGELFF. The CDR3 nucleotides are TGCGCCAGCAGCCCCAGAACGGGGGCGGCCGGGGAGCTGTTTTTT.

In its sample, this clonotype was seen a few times. This chain uses TRBV3-2 with TRBJ2-7; the D call in the table, TRBD1, was not verified against the DNA. TRBV3-2 corresponds to a pseudogene. CDR3 length equals 19 residues. The CDR3 protein is CASSHSGQGKVERFYEQYF. The CDR3 region has the DNA TGTGCCAGCAGCCACTCGGGACAGGGGAAAGTGGAGCGCTTTTACGAGCAGTACTTC.

This clonotype occurred many times. The CDR3 spells CASSPPPRDRGRGSGTGELFF. The CDR3 DNA sequence: TGCGCCAGCAGCCCCCCCCCCCGGGACAGGGGGCGAGGCAGTGGCACCGGGGAGCTGTTTTTT. This chain uses TRBV5-1 with TRBJ2-2, with 12 positions matching TRBD1. V was clipped by 4 bases and J by 4 bases; unmatched bases: 20. The CDR3 loop spans 21 amino acids. Germline V gives CDR1 SGHRS, CDR2 YFSETQ.

This clonotype was seen at least ten times. The chain is built from TRBV4-3 and TRBJ2-2; 9 positions match TRBD1. Looked up from germline, CDR1 is LGHNA and CDR2 is YSLEER. Trimming took 0 bases from V and 6 from J; bases not matched to a gene: 5. The CDR3 is 16 amino acids. CDR3 nucleotides: TGCGCCAGCAGCCAAGATCCGGGACAGGGCTCCGGGGAGCTGTTTTTT. Translated, it gives CASSQDPGQGSGELFF.

This chain joins TRBV5-5 and TRBJ2-1; 8 bases map to TRBD2. In germline, CDR1 is SGHKS, CDR2 YYEKEE (reference sequence). The CDR3 contains 17 residues. V lost 0 bases to trimming and J lost 5 bases; unmatched junction nucleotides: 10. CDR3 in amino acids: CASSLAGGGPRDNEQFF. The CDR3 nucleotides are TGTGCCAGCAGCTTGGCCGGGGGGGGACCCCGGGACAATGAGCAGTTCTTC.

V is TRBV20-1 and J is TRBJ1-2; 7 nucleotides line up with TRBD1. The CDR3 has 17 residues. From germline, CDR1 is DFQATT and CDR2 SNEGSKA (reference sequence). V was clipped by 4 bases and J by 0 bases; unmatched bases: 14. The CDR3 DNA sequence: TGCAGTGCTACGAAGGACAGGAGCCAGAGAACTAACTATGGCTACACCTTC. Its translation: CSATKDRSQRTNYGYTF.

The genes are TRBV11-1 and TRBJ2-7; 7 bases match TRBD1. This CDR3 has 14 residues. V was clipped by 2 bases and J by 4 bases; unmatched bases: 5. From germline, CDR1 is SGHAT and CDR2 FQDESV (reference sequence). CDR3 in amino acids: CASSLSQGWYEQYV. The CDR3 region has the DNA TGTGCCAGCAGCTTATCACAGGGGTGGTACGAGCAGTACGTC.

This CDR3 is CASSQAIAGLKPYEQYF. The CDR3 DNA sequence: TGCGCCAGCAGCCAAGCGATTGCGGGACTGAAACCCTACGAGCAGTACTTC. J is TRBJ2-7 and V is TRBV4-1; D might be TRBD2 (6 bases). Between the trimmed V and J ends, which lost 1 base and 2 bases, there was a span of 18 bases. The CDR3 is 17 residues long. The germline gives CDR1 MGHRA, CDR2 YSYEKL.

This clonotype was counted many times. The V call is TRBV5-4, the J call TRBJ2-3; 8 bases align to TRBD2. V trimming: 3 bases; J trimming: 4 bases; junction bases outside the gene matches: 10. The CDR3 has 16 amino acids. The germline V gene encodes CDR1 SGHNT and CDR2 YYREEE (reference sequence). As DNA, the CDR3 is TGTGCCAGCAGCTCCTTGGACGGGGGGGCCGCAGATACGCAGTATTTT. Its translation: CASSSLDGGAADTQYF.

V gene TRBV12-5 combines with J gene TRBJ2-1, with D perhaps given as TRBD1 or TRBD2 (6 bases each). Germline assignment: CDR1 LGHNT and CDR2 FRNRAP. Trimming cost V 0 bases and J 4 bases, with 13 bases left between them. This CDR3 region has 16 residues. CDR3 loop: CASGLVLGGPYNEQFF. In DNA form, the CDR3 reads TGTGCTAGTGGTTTGGTACTGGGGGGCCCGTACAATGAGCAGTTCTTC.

This clonotype was picked up a small number of times. The gene calls are TRBV4-1 and TRBJ1-5, with a possible D match to TRBD1 (5 bases). Germline V gene sequence: CDR1 MGHRA, CDR2 YSYEKL. V shed 0 bases and J shed 2 bases, with 11 bases lying between them. The CDR3 covers 16 residues. CDR3 amino acids: CASSQDSGRGNQPQHF. DNA of the CDR3: TGCGCCAGCAGCCAAGATTCGGGCAGGGGCAATCAGCCCCAGCATTTT.